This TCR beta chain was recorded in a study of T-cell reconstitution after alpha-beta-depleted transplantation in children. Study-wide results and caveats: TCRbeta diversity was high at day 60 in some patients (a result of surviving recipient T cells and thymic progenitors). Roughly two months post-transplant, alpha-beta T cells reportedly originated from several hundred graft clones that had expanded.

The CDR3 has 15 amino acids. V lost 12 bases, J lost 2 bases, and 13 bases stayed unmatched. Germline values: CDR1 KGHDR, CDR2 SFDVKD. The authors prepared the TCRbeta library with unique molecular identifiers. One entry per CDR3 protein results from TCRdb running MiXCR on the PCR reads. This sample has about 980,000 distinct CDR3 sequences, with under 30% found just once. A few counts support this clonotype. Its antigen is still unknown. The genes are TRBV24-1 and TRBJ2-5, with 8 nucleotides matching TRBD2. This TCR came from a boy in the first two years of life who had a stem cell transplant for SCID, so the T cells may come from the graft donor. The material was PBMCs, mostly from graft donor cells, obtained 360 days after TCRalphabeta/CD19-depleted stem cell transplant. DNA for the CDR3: TGTGCCGCAGGCGGGGTAGCGGGGAATCAAGAGACCCAGTACTTC. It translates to CAAGGVAGNQETQYF.